The entry that follows covers one T cell receptor (beta chain) sequence. Its antigen remains unidentified. Clones were read by immunoSEQ multiplex PCR, and TCRdb kept only the in-frame ones, dropping some. The sample contains about 50,000 clones, 80% of which appear only once. The data were taken from a study of OX40 agonist ivuxolimab in advanced cancers. As for the study in general: Ivuxolimab, an antibody that agonizes OX40 (CD134), was administered to the patients. General observations from the study: Among the least clonally expanded were partial responders at 0.1-3.0 mg/kg. The average count of expanded clones was higher among CD8+ T cells than among CD4+.

Between the trimmed V and J ends, which lost 6 bases and 0 bases, there was a span of 11 bases. This CDR3 is built from 14 residues. Germline V lookup: CDR1 LNHDA, CDR2 SQIVND (reference sequence). Sequencing used CD4+ or CD8+ T cells sorted from blood, obtained in a trial of the OX40 agonist ivuxolimab. This clonotype was obtained from an adult with an advanced solid tumor such as melanoma, head and neck, liver or kidney cancer. The chain joins TRBV19 to TRBJ2-5; D perhaps matches TRBD1 (6 bases). CDR3 sequence (DNA): TGTGCCAGTAGGCCGGACAGAAACCAAGAGACCCAGTACTTC. This sequence encodes CASRPDRNQETQYF.